The 8 T cell receptor beta chains below were found in one sample sequenced in a study of blood T cell repertoires in COVID-19. Clones were sequenced by immunoSEQ multiplex PCR, and TCRdb holds only the in-frame ones, with some missing. The table shows 150,000 or so clones, with roughly 91% occurring only once. Sequencing was performed on peripheral blood. The receptors originated from a man in his 60s with COVID-19, enrolled during active disease.

The chain joins TRBV9 to TRBJ1-5, with 11 bases lining up with TRBD1. CDR1 and CDR2 (germline): SGDLS, YYNGEE. Unmatched junction bases numbered 6, after V lost 4 bases and J lost 6 bases. The CDR3 runs 15 residues. CDR3 nucleotide sequence: TGTGCCAGCAGCCATACCGGGACAGGGGGTCAGCCCCAGCATTTT. Residues: CASSHTGTGGQPQHF.

The J gene is TRBJ1-1, the V gene TRBV7-9; unclear D gene. The germline V gene encodes CDR1 SEHNR and CDR2 FQNEAQ (reference sequence). V was trimmed by 5 bases and J by 1 base, leaving 11 bases between them. The CDR3 has 14 residues. The CDR3 here is CASSPSYRNTEAFF. CDR3 nucleotides: TGTGCCAGCAGCCCCTCATATAGGAACACTGAAGCTTTCTTT. Variable domain in full (rest from reference TRBV7-9 and TRBJ1-1): DTGVSQNPRHKITKRGQNVTFRCDPISEHNRLYWYRQTLGQGPEFLTYFQNEAQLEKSRLLSDRFSAERPKGSFSTLEIQRTEQGDSAMYLCASSPSYRNTEAFFGQGTRLTVV.

The sample holds one count of this clone. The J gene is TRBJ1-2, the V gene TRBV7-2, with TRBD1 identical over 10 bases. CDR1 and CDR2 from the germline V gene are SGHTA and FQGNSA. CDR3 size: 15 residues. V trimming: 3 bases; J trimming: 4 bases; junction bases outside the gene matches: 5. Here the CDR3 DNA reads TGTGCCAGCAGCTTTGGGGGACAGGGGCGCTATGGCTACACCTTC. It encodes CASSFGGQGRYGYTF.

The chain couples TRBV29-1 to TRBJ1-1; 8 bases are a match to TRBD1. This CDR3 spans 14 amino acids. Trimming took 5 bases from V and 2 from J; bases not matched to a gene: 7. Germline V gene sequence: CDR1 SQVTM, CDR2 ANQGSEA. CDR3 nucleotide sequence: TGCAGCGTTCGTAGGGGACAGGTTAACACTGAAGCTTTCTTT. It translates to CSVRRGQVNTEAFF.

This clone was observed a handful of times. V usage is TRBV30 and J usage is TRBJ1-2; 8 bases fit TRBD1. Germline CDR1 is GTSNPN and CDR2 is SVGIG (reference sequence). This CDR3 comprises 12 residues. Trimming cost V 3 bases and J 8 bases; bases outside gene matches: 5. CDR3 bases: TGTGCCTGGAGACAGGGGGGTGGAGGCTACACCTTC. This translates into CAWRQGGGGYTF.

The rearrangement uses TRBV6-1 and TRBJ1-5; a possible D gene is TRBD1 (6 bases). Germline V lookup: CDR1 MNHNS, CDR2 SASEGT. Trimming removed 3 bases at V and 6 bases at J, with 12 bases between. This CDR3 spans 14 amino acids. The DNA of the CDR3 is TGTGCCAGCAGTGAGGTACAGGGAGCTCAGCCCCAGCATTTT. Protein sequence: CASSEVQGAQPQHF.

The chain uses TRBV6-4 and TRBJ2-3; 10 bases are shared with TRBD1. The ends lost 4 bases at V and 1 base at J; junction bases unmatched: 2. Germline loops: CDR1 MRHNA, CDR2 SNTAGT. This CDR3 is 15 amino acids long. The CDR3 reads CASSVGTGGTDTQYF. The DNA of the CDR3 is TGTGCCAGCAGTGTAGGGACAGGGGGCACAGATACGCAGTATTTT.

V gene TRBV12-3 or TRBV12-4 combines with J gene TRBJ1-2; no definite D call. The length of the CDR3 is 13 residues. Trimming stripped 6 bases from V and 3 bases from J, with 11 bases between. This chain's CDR3 is CASSLEGHYGYTF. The CDR3 DNA follows: TGTGCCAGCAGCTTGGAGGGTCACTATGGCTACACCTTC.